Shown below are 7 T cell receptor beta chains from a single sample sequenced in a study of blood T cell repertoires in COVID-19. Produced via immunoSEQ multiplex PCR; TCRdb's table is partial and in-frame only. Seen here are roughly 30,000 clones, approximately 71% observed once, and the top ten hold about a sixth. The sequencing input was peripheral blood. The receptor set was obtained from a human donor in a cohort sampled during active COVID-19.

The gene calls are TRBV19 and TRBJ2-1; D possibly corresponds to TRBD2 (5 bases). Germline V gene sequence: CDR1 LNHDA, CDR2 SQIVND (reference sequence). The CDR3 contains 15 residues. The V end lost 3 bases, the J end lost 7 bases, and 16 bases lay between the germline ends. The CDR3 loop reads CASSIGVGVWNEQFF. The CDR3 DNA sequence: TGTGCCAGTAGTATTGGGGTCGGGGTCTGGAATGAGCAGTTCTTC.

The chain carries TRBV10-3 and TRBJ2-7; 8 bases map to TRBD1. Germline V gene sequence: CDR1 ENHRY, CDR2 SYGVKD. With V trimmed by 6 bases and J by 2 bases, 6 bases remained unmatched. The CDR3 covers 14 residues. CDR3 protein: CAIRRTGHPYEQYF. Here the CDR3 DNA reads TGTGCCATCAGGCGGACAGGGCATCCCTACGAGCAGTACTTC.

This clone turned up a few times. DNA for the CDR3: TGTGCCAGCAGCACCGGGAAAAGGGAGAATGAGCAGTTCTTC. Protein: CASSTGKRENEQFF. The chain recombines TRBV7-9 with TRBJ2-1; D is possibly TRBD2 (5 bases). The CDR3 is 14 amino acids. The germline V gene has CDR1 SEHNR and CDR2 FQNEAQ (reference sequence). The ends were cut back, 5 bases at V and 7 bases at J, with 15 bases in the middle. Full variable domain (remainder filled in from reference TRBV7-9 and TRBJ2-1): DTGVSQNPRHKITKRGQNVTFRCDPISEHNRLYWYRQTLGQGPEFLTYFQNEAQLEKSRLLSDRFSAERPKGSFSTLEIQRTEQGDSAMYLCASSTGKRENEQFFGPGTRLTVL.

V and J are TRBV11-3 and TRBJ2-2; TRBD2 is a possible D gene (6 bases). This CDR3 is 16 amino acids long. Trimming removed 4 bases at V and 6 bases at J, with 18 bases between. Looked up from germline, CDR1 is SGHNT and CDR2 is YENEEA. CDR3 amino acids: CASSSFGGTLSGELFF. The DNA of the CDR3 is TGTGCCAGCAGCTCGTTTGGCGGGACCCTCTCCGGGGAGCTGTTTTTT.

The chain is built from TRBV5-1 and TRBJ2-3; perhaps TRBD2 as D (6 bases). This CDR3 has 15 amino acids. Between the trimmed V and J ends, which lost 4 bases and 2 bases, there was a span of 14 bases. Germline V CDR1 and CDR2: SGHRS, YFSETQ. In nucleotides, the CDR3 is TGCGCCAGCAGCGGGAGCGGAGGGCCCACAGATACGCAGTATTTT. Translated, it gives CASSGSGGPTDTQYF.

V usage is TRBV5-5 and J usage is TRBJ1-5, with a possible D match to TRBD1 (5 bases). Germline-derived CDR1 and CDR2 are SGHKS and YYEKEE (reference sequence). This CDR3 has 15 residues. V shed 0 bases and J shed 6 bases, with 13 bases lying between them. For the CDR3, the DNA is TGTGCCAGCAGCTTGGAAAGGCAGGGAAGTCAGCCCCAGCATTTT. Translation gives CASSLERQGSQPQHF.

V gene TRBV11-2 combines with J gene TRBJ2-1; TRBD2 agrees at 12 bases. The J segment lost 8 bases and the V segment lost 5 bases, leaving 10 bases of the junction unmatched. Germline V gene sequence: CDR1 SGHAT, CDR2 FQNNGV. The CDR3 extends over 16 amino acids. CDR3 DNA sequence: TGTGCCAGCAGCCCCACCCCGACTAGCGGGGGCGATGAGCAGTTCTTC. Its translation is CASSPTPTSGGDEQFF. Full variable domain (outside the CDR3, taken from reference TRBV11-2 and TRBJ2-1): EAGVAQSPRYKIIEKRQSVAFWCNPISGHATLYWYQQILGQGPKLLIQFQNNGVVDDSQLPKDRFSAERLKGVDSTLKIQPAKLEDSAVYLCASSPTPTSGGDEQFFGPGTRLTVL.